One and the same sample provided the 6 T cell receptor beta chains below, sequenced in a study of T cell responses to AZD1222 COVID-19 vaccine. Method: immunoSEQ multiplex PCR; TCRdb's copy keeps in-frame clones and lacks some. The sample includes roughly 45,000 clones, approximately 80% of them seen just once. Sequenced here: peripheral blood, sampled on day 0 of AZD1222 vaccination. The origin of the receptors is an adult in good health.

This clone is medium-sized in the sample. This chain connects TRBV6-5 to TRBJ1-3, with D possibly TRBD1 on 5 matching bases. Trimming shortened V by 7 bases and J by 4 bases, and 14 bases separated the two germline ends. The CDR3 totals 14 residues. Germline CDR1 MNHEY, CDR2 SVGAGI. The CDR3 sequence: CASTQGRVGNTIYF. In DNA form, the CDR3 reads TGTGCCAGCACCCAAGGCAGGGTCGGAAACACCATATATTTT.

This clone was seen a handful of times. V and J are TRBV3-1 (or the pseudogene TRBV3-2) and TRBJ1-4; D ambiguous. CDR3 length: 15 amino acids. Trimming shortened V by 0 bases and J by 3 bases, and 8 bases separated the two germline ends. Germline V lookup: CDR1 LGHDT, CDR2 YNNKEL (reference sequence). The CDR3 DNA follows: TGTGCCAGCAGCCAAGACGGCCTTTCTAATGAAAAACTGTTTTTT. This gives the protein CASSQDGLSNEKLFF.

This clone occurred a few times. The chain carries TRBV10-1 and TRBJ1-2; unclear D gene. The CDR3 runs to 13 residues. The germline V and J ends were trimmed by 10 bases and 0 bases, with 12 bases remaining between them. The germline V gene has CDR1 WNHNN and CDR2 SYGVQD (reference sequence). This CDR3 is CAISTASNYGYTF. DNA of the CDR3: TGCGCCATTTCGACGGCCTCTAACTATGGCTACACCTTC.

The rearrangement joins TRBV29-1 to TRBJ2-1, with 8 positions matching TRBD1. From germline, CDR1 is SQVTM and CDR2 ANQGSEA. This CDR3 spans 15 amino acids. V trimming: 6 bases; J trimming: 3 bases; junction bases outside the gene matches: 10. CDR3 bases: TGCAGCGTACGACAGGGGAGCGGTGTCTACAATGAGCAGTTCTTC. Amino acids: CSVRQGSGVYNEQFF.

V gene TRBV30 combines with J gene TRBJ2-7; D is perhaps TRBD1 or TRBD2 (5 bases each). The CDR3 consists of 12 residues. Germline lookup yields CDR1 GTSNPN and CDR2 SVGIG (reference sequence). The V gene lost 4 bases and the J gene lost 1 base, with 8 bases spanning the gap. The CDR3 bases are TGTGCCTGGATGAGGGGATCCTACGAGCAGTACTTC. This codes for CAWMRGSYEQYF.

V gene TRBV2 combines with J gene TRBJ2-2, with 7 positions matching TRBD2. This CDR3 region has 13 residues. Germline trimming cut 8 bases from V and 3 bases from J; bases unmatched to any gene: 3. Germline values: CDR1 SNHLY, CDR2 FYNNEI. In DNA form, the CDR3 reads TGTGCCAGCCGGGAGGTGGACACCGGGGAGCTGTTTTTT. It is translated as CASREVDTGELFF.